Here is one T cell receptor beta chain with its context. Antigen: not known. The data were obtained in a study of cytomegalovirus exposure and HLA in healthy donors. General study points: There were 164 TCR beta chains listed as cytomegalovirus-associated.

PCR primers comprised 60 Vbeta and 13 Jbeta primers. Profiled with immunoSEQ multiplex PCR; TCRdb holds only in-frame clones, not every one. The sample gives roughly 160,000 clones, almost 80% of which show up once; 1.3% is in the top ten. The sample consisted of PBMCs. This TCR was recovered from a man aged 30-40 years in good health and CMV-seronegative.

The CDR3 reads CASSLAPGTSGRYQETQYF. The DNA of the CDR3 is TGTGCCAGCAGCTTAGCACCCGGGACTAGCGGGAGGTACCAAGAGACCCAGTACTTC. This sequence joins TRBV11-2 and TRBJ2-5; 15 positions agree with TRBD2. Germline V gives CDR1 SGHAT, CDR2 FQNNGV. V was clipped by 1 base and J by 0 bases; unmatched bases: 6. The CDR3 loop spans 19 amino acids.